These 20 T cell receptor beta chains were sequenced from one sample in a study of T cell repertoires in cytomegalovirus infection. In TCRdb, the reads were re-called with MiXCR into one record per CDR3 protein. Of fewer than 900,000 distinct CDR3 sequences listed, 25% to 30% are singletons. No cognate antigen is known for these TCRs. The sample in question was cultured CD8+ T cells from PBMCs, obtained from culture after CMV antigen stimulation. The receptor source for this set is a human donor in good health (CMV status not recorded). Some clones in this sample may be carry-over from other donors' samples.

This chain links TRBV4-1 with TRBJ1-1; 12 bases line up with TRBD1. CDR1 and CDR2 from the germline V gene are MGHRA and YSYEKL. This CDR3 has 18 residues. V shed 0 bases and J 3 bases; nucleotides not matched to a gene: 8. The CDR3 DNA follows: TGCGCCAGCAGCCAAGATCCAGGGACAGGGGGCGCGGACACTGAAGCTTTCTTT. Its protein is CASSQDPGTGGADTEAFF.

This clonotype has more than one count but fewer than ten. This chain connects TRBV7-9 to TRBJ2-7, with unresolved D. The CDR3 has 16 amino acids. Germline-derived CDR1 and CDR2 are SEHNR and FQNEAQ (reference sequence). The V and J ends lost 0 bases and 2 bases respectively, with 14 bases between them. CDR3 loop: CASSLAVGLRAYEQYF. DNA of the CDR3: TGTGCCAGCAGCTTAGCGGTGGGTTTACGGGCCTACGAGCAGTACTTC.

At least ten counts were recorded for this clonotype. The chain recombines TRBV7-6 with TRBJ1-1; TRBD1 might be the D (5 bases). The CDR3 has 17 amino acids. Per germline, CDR1 SGHVS and CDR2 FNYEAQ. Trimming cost V 2 bases and J 0 bases, with 16 bases left between them. CDR3 amino acids: CASSLITGRGLNTEAFF. As DNA, the CDR3 is TGTGCCAGCAGCTTAATTACAGGCCGGGGACTGAACACTGAAGCTTTCTTT.

This clonotype has a count of ten or more. This chain links TRBV6-6 with TRBJ1-4, with 8 bases lining up with TRBD1. The germline V gene has CDR1 MNHNY and CDR2 SVGAGI (reference sequence). This CDR3 spans 14 amino acids. Germline trimming cut 5 bases from V and 8 bases from J; bases unmatched to any gene: 7. CDR3 region: CASSQGQGPEKLFF. The DNA for the CDR3 is TGTGCCAGCAGTCAAGGACAGGGTCCGGAAAAACTGTTTTTT.

This clonotype was recorded many times. This chain joins TRBV6-2 or TRBV6-3 and TRBJ2-1; the match to TRBD2 covers 7 bases. CDR3 length: 14 residues. Per germline, CDR1 MNHEY and CDR2 SVGEGT. V was clipped by 6 bases and J by 0 bases; unmatched bases: 2. The CDR3 loop reads CASSGGSSYNEQFF. The CDR3 DNA follows: TGTGCCAGCAGCGGGGGGAGCTCCTACAATGAGCAGTTCTTC.

The J gene is TRBJ1-1, the V gene TRBV6-5, with D possibly being TRBD1 (6 bases). Per germline, CDR1 MNHEY and CDR2 SVGAGI. V lost 5 bases to trimming and J lost 11 bases, with 12 bases between them. This CDR3 comprises 11 residues. DNA for the CDR3: TGTGCCAGCAGTCCCGGGACAATTGCTTTCTTT. Protein: CASSPGTIAFF.

Only a few counts were recorded for this clonotype. The chain joins TRBV5-6 to TRBJ2-3, with 8 nucleotides matching TRBD2. This CDR3 has 16 amino acids. The V segment lost 0 bases and the J segment 4 bases; nucleotides outside the gene matches: 7. Germline values: CDR1 SGHDT, CDR2 YYEEEE. The CDR3 coding sequence is TGTGCCAGCAGCTTGGTGGTAGCGGGGACCGCAGATACGCAGTATTTT. It encodes CASSLVVAGTADTQYF.

The chain uses TRBV6-1 and TRBJ1-2; 7 positions agree with TRBD1. J was trimmed by 3 bases and V by 5 bases; bases with no gene match: 12. The CDR3 covers 16 residues. Looked up from germline, CDR1 is MNHNS and CDR2 is SASEGT. The CDR3 loop reads CASSYRGQTTYYGYTF. In nucleotides, the CDR3 is TGTGCCAGCAGTTACCGGGGACAGACCACCTACTATGGCTACACCTTC.

This clonotype came up a few times. This chain connects TRBV6-5 to TRBJ2-3; no clear D. V was trimmed by 8 bases and J by 6 bases, leaving 15 bases between them. Germline V gene sequence: CDR1 MNHEY, CDR2 SVGAGI. This CDR3 comprises 13 residues. The CDR3 spells CASSPAWWDTQYF. CDR3 nucleotide sequence: TGTGCCAGCTCCCCAGCGTGGTGGGATACGCAGTATTTT.

The chain recombines TRBV4-3 with TRBJ2-1; D remains unclear. The CDR3 totals 13 residues. The V end was cut by 2 bases, the J end by 9 bases, with 11 bases between. Germline assignment: CDR1 LGHNA and CDR2 YSLEER. In DNA form, the CDR3 reads TGCGCCAGCAGCCAATCTACTCGAACTGAGCAGTTCTTC. Its translation: CASSQSTRTEQFF.

The V and J genes are TRBV10-3 and TRBJ2-1, with 8 bases fitting TRBD2. The germline gives CDR1 ENHRY, CDR2 SYGVKD. Germline trimming cut 3 bases from V and 5 bases from J; bases unmatched to any gene: 6. CDR3 size: 15 residues. The chain's CDR3 is CAISDLGGAHNEQFF. The CDR3, as DNA: TGTGCCATCAGTGATCTCGGGGGGGCCCACAATGAGCAGTTCTTC.

This clonotype came up a few times. The V call is TRBV7-2, the J call TRBJ1-1, with TRBD1 as a possible D gene (6 bases). Trimming cost V 5 bases and J 1 base, with 11 bases left between them. Germline V gives CDR1 SGHTA, CDR2 FQGNSA. This CDR3 is built from 14 residues. The CDR3 DNA reads TGTGCCAGCAGCCGTAGACAGGAGAACACTGAAGCTTTCTTT. Amino acid sequence: CASSRRQENTEAFF.

The CDR3 spells CASSFRTSGVGDTQYF. CDR3 nucleotide sequence: TGTGCCAGCAGCTTCAGGACTAGCGGGGTTGGAGATACGCAGTATTTT. This sequence joins TRBV7-8 and TRBJ2-3; TRBD2 agrees at 12 bases. J gave up 5 bases and V 3 bases, and 6 bases lay outside the gene matches. The CDR3 covers 16 residues. Germline-derived CDR1 and CDR2 are SGHVS and FQNEAQ.

This chain's CDR3 is CASSSNPPFTGDEQFF. Written as DNA, the CDR3 is TGTGCCAGCAGCTCCAACCCTCCTTTTACAGGAGATGAGCAGTTCTTC. V is TRBV7-2 and J is TRBJ2-1, with D perhaps TRBD1 (5 bases). This CDR3 comprises 16 residues. Germline lookup yields CDR1 SGHTA and CDR2 FQGNSA. V dropped 4 bases and J dropped 8 bases, with 21 bases sitting between them.

This clonotype was counted between two and nine times. This chain links TRBV2 with TRBJ2-3; 9 positions match TRBD2. Germline CDR1 SNHLY, CDR2 FYNNEI. The CDR3 has 13 amino acids. V shed 9 bases and J 1 base; nucleotides not matched to a gene: 2. The CDR3 DNA reads as TGTGCCAGGGCTAGCGGGGGCACAGATACGCAGTATTTT. It is translated as CARASGGTDTQYF.

The chain couples TRBV5-1 to TRBJ1-1; D is possibly TRBD1 (6 bases). In germline, CDR1 is SGHRS, CDR2 YFSETQ. Trimming cost V 4 bases and J 7 bases, with 17 bases left between them. This CDR3 contains 14 residues. The CDR3 is CASSEIGKGDEAFF. The CDR3 DNA sequence: TGCGCCAGCAGCGAAATAGGGAAGGGGGATGAAGCTTTCTTT.

This clonotype was observed a handful of times. The chain combines TRBV12-3 or TRBV12-4 with TRBJ1-2; TRBD1 is a possible D gene (6 bases). This CDR3 contains 14 residues. The V end was cut by 5 bases, the J end by 3 bases, with 13 bases between. The CDR3 protein is CASSGDTNYYGYTF. CDR3 bases: TGTGCCAGCAGTGGGGACACCAACTACTATGGCTACACCTTC.

This clonotype has only a few counts. J is TRBJ2-1 and V is TRBV14, with unresolved D. V gave up 7 bases and J gave up 0 bases, with 19 bases separating them. The germline V gene has CDR1 SGHDN and CDR2 FVKESK. The CDR3 spans 17 residues. The CDR3 DNA sequence: TGTGCCAGCACTAAAGATTTGGCATGGGGCTCCTACAATGAGCAGTTCTTC. Its protein is CASTKDLAWGSYNEQFF.

The chain employs TRBV10-3 and TRBJ2-2, with a weak D call TRBD1 (5 bases). CDR1 is ENHRY and CDR2 is SYGVKD in the germline V gene. CDR3 length: 12 amino acids. V was trimmed by 8 bases and J by 5 bases, leaving 9 bases between them. This chain's CDR3 is CAIRTTTGELFF. CDR3 bases: TGTGCCATCCGGACAACAACCGGGGAGCTGTTTTTT.

CDR3 bases: TGTGCCAGCATCAGACTAGCGGGGGGCCCAACTAGCACAGATACGCAGTATTTT. Translated: CASIRLAGGPTSTDTQYF. The J gene is TRBJ2-3, the V gene TRBV27, with 13 bases that match TRBD2. The CDR3 loop spans 18 amino acids. V was clipped by 7 bases and J by 0 bases; unmatched bases: 10. From germline, CDR1 is MNHEY and CDR2 SMNVEV (reference sequence).